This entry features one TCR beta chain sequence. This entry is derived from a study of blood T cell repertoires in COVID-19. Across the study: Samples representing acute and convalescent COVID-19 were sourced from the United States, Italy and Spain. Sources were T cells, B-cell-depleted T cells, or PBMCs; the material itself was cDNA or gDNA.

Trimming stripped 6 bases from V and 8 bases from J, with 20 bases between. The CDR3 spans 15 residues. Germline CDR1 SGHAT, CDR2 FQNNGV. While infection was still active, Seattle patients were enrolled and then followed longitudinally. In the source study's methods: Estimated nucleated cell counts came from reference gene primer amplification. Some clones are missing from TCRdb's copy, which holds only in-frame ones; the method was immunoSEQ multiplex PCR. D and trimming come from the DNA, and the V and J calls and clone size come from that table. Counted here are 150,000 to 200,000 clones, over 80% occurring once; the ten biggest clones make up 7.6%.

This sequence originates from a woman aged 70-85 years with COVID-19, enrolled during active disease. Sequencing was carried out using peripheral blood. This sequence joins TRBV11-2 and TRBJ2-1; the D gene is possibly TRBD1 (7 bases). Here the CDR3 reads CASSRLRGPGDEQFF. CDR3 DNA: TGTGCCAGCAGTAGACTTAGGGGGCCGGGAGATGAGCAGTTCTTC.